The 14 T cell receptor beta chains given below trace back to one sample, sequenced in a study of glioma-infiltrating T cells. Using RNA template, CDR3s of TCR alpha and beta were amplified with iRepertoire arm-PCR. TCRdb re-derived calls from the multiplex PCR reads in MiXCR, one entry per CDR3 protein. The sample lists approximately 90,000 distinct CDR3 sequences, about 23% occurring once. The material sequenced was glioma tissue, nonneoplastic brain tissue, or PBMCs (not recorded which). The receptors come from a human donor with low-grade glioma or glioblastoma, undergoing nonglioma brain surgery, or in good health (not recorded which).

This clonotype has at least ten counts. The rearrangement links TRBV25-1 to TRBJ2-5; unclear D gene. Between the trimmed V and J ends, which lost 2 bases and 1 base, there was a span of 5 bases. The CDR3 runs 13 residues. Germline CDR1 is MGHDK and CDR2 is SYGVNS. CDR3 region: CASSETVQETQYF. In nucleotides, the CDR3 is TGTGCCAGCAGTGAAACAGTCCAAGAGACCCAGTACTTC.

The rearrangement links TRBV19 to TRBJ2-2, with D uncertain. With 7 bases removed from V and 0 bases from J, the gap between germline ends came to 6 bases. Germline V CDR1 and CDR2: LNHDA, SQIVND (reference sequence). This CDR3 contains 13 residues. The CDR3: CASNPPNTGELFF. In nucleotides, the CDR3 is TGTGCCAGTAACCCCCCGAACACCGGGGAGCTGTTTTTT.

The chain uses TRBV7-9 and TRBJ2-3, with D unresolved. CDR3 length equals 13 residues. The germline V gene has CDR1 SEHNR and CDR2 FQNEAQ (reference sequence). V gave up 3 bases and J gave up 6 bases, with 10 bases separating them. The CDR3 sequence is CASSLVVTDTQYF. CDR3 sequence (DNA): TGTGCCAGCAGCTTGGTTGTTACTGATACGCAGTATTTT. Variable domain in full (rest from reference TRBV7-9 and TRBJ2-3): DTGVSQNPRHKITKRGQNVTFRCDPISEHNRLYWYRQTLGQGPEFLTYFQNEAQLEKSRLLSDRFSAERPKGSFSTLEIQRTEQGDSAMYLCASSLVVTDTQYFGPGTRLTVL.

The sample holds many counts of this clonotype. The chain employs TRBV15 and TRBJ2-1; 11 bases fit TRBD2. The J segment lost 5 bases and the V segment lost 3 bases, leaving 3 bases of the junction unmatched. The length of the CDR3 is 15 residues. Germline V lookup: CDR1 LNHNV, CDR2 YYDKDF (reference sequence). The DNA for the CDR3 is TGTGCCACCAGCAGGAGACTAGCGGGGAACAATGAGCAGTTCTTC. Residues: CATSRRLAGNNEQFF.

Comment on this clonotype: Just one base apart from a much larger clone, this may be a read error. The conserved final phenylalanine or tryptophan is absent from the CDR3, which likely points to a read error. This chain joins TRBV19 and TRBJ1-5, with D hard to call. This CDR3 has 14 residues. V was pared by 7 bases and J by 7 bases, with 17 bases between. Germline V gives CDR1 LNHDA, CDR2 SQIVND (reference sequence). CDR3 sequence (DNA): TGTGCCAGTAATTTAAGAGGTGCGAGGCAGCCCCAGCATCTT. The encoded protein is CASNLRGARQPQHL.

This clonotype has more than one count but fewer than ten. This chain connects TRBV19 to TRBJ1-5; D is unclear. V gave up 5 bases and J gave up 6 bases, with 23 bases separating them. Germline loops: CDR1 LNHDA, CDR2 SQIVND (reference sequence). This CDR3 contains 17 residues. This CDR3 is CASSPRKRDSSSQPQHF. The CDR3 coding sequence is TGTGCCAGTAGTCCCCGCAAGAGGGATTCCTCCAGTCAGCCCCAGCATTTT.

The genes are TRBV19 and TRBJ1-2; D remains unclear. Germline CDR1 and CDR2: LNHDA and SQIVND (reference sequence). V gave up 4 bases and J gave up 2 bases, with 11 bases separating them. The CDR3 totals 14 residues. The CDR3: CASSTWEDNYGYTF. The CDR3 bases are TGTGCCAGTAGTACCTGGGAGGACAACTATGGCTACACCTTC.

This clonotype occurred many times. V and J are TRBV20-1 and TRBJ1-3; tentative D call: TRBD1 (6 bases). The V and J ends lost 5 bases and 4 bases respectively, with 21 bases between them. This CDR3 region has 16 residues. Germline V gene sequence: CDR1 DFQATT, CDR2 SNEGSKA (reference sequence). CDR3 residues: CSARHATGLGGNTIYF. Here the CDR3 DNA reads TGCAGTGCTCGACACGCGACAGGCTTGGGGGGAAACACCATATATTTT.

The CDR3 nucleotides read TGCGCCAGCAGCCATATTTCCGGACAATCTGGAAACACCATATATTTT. It encodes CASSHISGQSGNTIYF. The V gene is TRBV5-1, the J gene TRBJ1-3; tentative D call: TRBD1 (5 bases). Trimming left V 4 bases short and J 1 base short, with 15 bases between. The CDR3 length is 16 residues. Germline CDR1 reads SGHRS; CDR2 reads YFSETQ.

This clonotype appeared a few times. The gene calls are TRBV5-4 and TRBJ1-1; D call uncertain. The germline V gene encodes CDR1 SGHNT and CDR2 YYREEE (reference sequence). The CDR3 extends over 15 amino acids. The V gene lost 1 base and the J gene lost 6 bases, with 16 bases spanning the gap. As DNA, the CDR3 is TGTGCCAGCAGCTTGACTAGGGTTTATGGAGCTGAAGCTTTCTTT. The encoded protein is CASSLTRVYGAEAFF.

This clonotype was detected ten times or more. J is TRBJ2-5 and V is TRBV7-8; a weak D match, TRBD1 (6 bases). This CDR3 comprises 14 residues. Germline CDR1 reads SGHVS; CDR2 reads FQNEAQ. Trimming cost V 6 bases and J 5 bases, with 16 bases left between them. CDR3 amino acids: CASRISNQGETQYF. The CDR3 region has the DNA TGTGCCAGCAGAATCAGTAACCAGGGGGAGACCCAGTACTTC.

CDR3: CASRTGMPHGYTF. DNA of the CDR3: TGTGCCAGCAGAACCGGGATGCCTCACGGCTACACCTTC. The genes are TRBV6-1 and TRBJ1-2; D ambiguous. V was cut by 6 bases and J by 8 bases, with 16 bases left in between. Germline values: CDR1 MNHNS, CDR2 SASEGT. The CDR3 length is 13 residues.

The chain has TRBV29-1 and TRBJ2-7, with a tentative D call TRBD1 (5 bases). This CDR3 spans 14 amino acids. Germline lookup yields CDR1 SQVTM and CDR2 ANQGSEA. The V end lost 0 bases, the J end lost 8 bases, and 17 bases lay between the germline ends. DNA of the CDR3: TGCAGCGTTGAAGATCCCAGGGCTACCGGGCAGCAGTACTTC. This gives the protein CSVEDPRATGQQYF.

In this sample, this clonotype turned up once. The chain recombines TRBV4-1 with TRBJ2-3; D gene uncertain. This CDR3 has 16 residues. The ends were cut back, 1 base at V and 2 bases at J, with 13 bases in the middle. CDR1 is MGHRA and CDR2 is YSYEKL in the germline V gene. The CDR3 nucleotides read TGCGCCAGCAGCCAAGGACCCGTCTCGCACACAGATACGCAGTATTTT. Protein: CASSQGPVSHTDTQYF.